The 16 T cell receptor beta chains below all came from one sample that was sequenced in a study of cytomegalovirus exposure and HLA in healthy donors. The study ran its PCR with 60 Vbeta and 13 Jbeta primers. The table came from immunoSEQ multiplex PCR; TCRdb's copy has only in-frame clones and leaves some out. Of more than 150,000 clones listed, about 72% are singletons. Specimen: PBMCs. These receptors all come from a male donor in good health and CMV-seronegative.

The rearrangement links TRBV6-5 to TRBJ2-7; 7 bases are a match to TRBD1. V was clipped by 1 base and J by 7 bases; unmatched bases: 7. Germline V lookup: CDR1 MNHEY, CDR2 SVGAGI. CDR3 length: 14 residues. In DNA, the CDR3 is TGTGCCAGCAGTTACTTTGACAGGGATGGTGAGCAGTACTTC. It yields the protein CASSYFDRDGEQYF.

J is TRBJ1-5 and V is TRBV5-1; 10 bases line up with TRBD1. V lost 4 bases and J lost 5; bases outside the gene matches: 9. The germline V gene has CDR1 SGHRS and CDR2 YFSETQ. This CDR3 spans 16 amino acids. DNA of the CDR3: TGCGCCAGCAGCCCTGGGGGACAGGGGCAGGATCAGCCCCAGCATTTT. Encoded protein: CASSPGGQGQDQPQHF.

The CDR3 loop is CASSYSTGQGGYEQYF. In nucleotides, the CDR3 is TGTGCCAGCAGTTACTCGACGGGACAGGGGGGCTACGAGCAGTACTTC. The chain is built from TRBV6-5 and TRBJ2-5; 11 bases align to TRBD1. The end of the DNA is better explained by TRBJ2-7, so the J call may be wrong. Germline-derived CDR1 and CDR2 are MNHEY and SVGAGI. The CDR3 spans 16 residues.

J is TRBJ2-7 and V is TRBV11-2; D perhaps matches TRBD2 (5 bases). Trimming pared 2 bases from V and 5 bases from J, leaving 16 bases between. Germline loops: CDR1 SGHAT, CDR2 FQNNGV. This CDR3 is built from 15 residues. CDR3 loop: CASSLTTDFGNEQYF. CDR3 DNA: TGTGCCAGCAGCTTAACGACGGACTTCGGGAACGAGCAGTACTTC.

The chain carries TRBV27 and TRBJ2-5, with 7 bases aligning to TRBD1. The J call may be mistaken, given a closer DNA end match to TRBJ2-7. This CDR3 is built from 15 residues. Looked up from germline, CDR1 is MNHEY and CDR2 is SMNVEV (reference sequence). CDR3 sequence: CASSLRGQLSYEQYF. CDR3 DNA: TGTGCCAGCAGTTTACGGGGACAGTTGTCCTACGAGCAGTACTTC.

This chain links TRBV6-6 with TRBJ1-4; 10 nucleotides align to TRBD1. Trimming at V came to 6 bases and at J to 8 bases, leaving 6 bases not matched to a gene. CDR3 length: 14 residues. The germline V gene encodes CDR1 MNHNY and CDR2 SVGAGI (reference sequence). CDR3 DNA sequence: TGTGCCAGCAGCCCGGGACAGGGGTTCGAAAAACTGTTTTTT. This codes for CASSPGQGFEKLFF.

This clone has only a few counts. The chain links TRBV28 to TRBJ1-3, with TRBD1 as a possible D gene (5 bases). V lost 4 bases and J lost 0, with 10 bases in between. The CDR3 sequence is 15 residues long. Looked up from germline, CDR1 is MDHEN and CDR2 is SYDVKM. Here the CDR3 reads CASSSWTTSGNTIYF. As DNA, the CDR3 is TGTGCCAGCAGTTCTTGGACAACCTCTGGAAACACCATATATTTT.

This clone was detected once. The chain combines TRBV15 with TRBJ2-3, with 12 nucleotides matching TRBD2. Germline V gene data show CDR1 as LNHNV and CDR2 as YYDKDF (reference sequence). V shed 5 bases, J shed 6 bases, and the junction held 6 bases outside the gene matches. The CDR3 has 15 amino acids. The CDR3 nucleotides read TGTGCCACCAGCTCCCCTAGCGGGAGGGCTGATACGCAGTATTTT. Translating gives CATSSPSGRADTQYF.

V and J are TRBV7-8 and TRBJ1-3; 7 bases agree with TRBD1. This CDR3 is built from 16 residues. Germline values: CDR1 SGHVS, CDR2 FQNEAQ. Unmatched junction bases numbered 7, after V lost 5 bases and J lost 0 bases. The DNA of the CDR3 is TGTGCCAGCAGCCTAGGACAGGCCAACTCTGGAAACACCATATATTTT. Translation gives CASSLGQANSGNTIYF.

The chain uses TRBV29-1 and TRBJ1-2; D gene ambiguous. From germline, CDR1 is SQVTM and CDR2 ANQGSEA. V gave up 5 bases and J gave up 5 bases, with 9 bases separating them. This CDR3 contains 11 residues. The DNA for the CDR3 is TGCAGCGTTCTAGGAGAATATGGCTACACCTTC. Residues: CSVLGEYGYTF.

The gene calls are TRBV7-8 and TRBJ1-4, with D unresolved. Germline CDR1 is SGHVS and CDR2 is FQNEAQ. The CDR3 is 12 amino acids. V was shortened by 4 bases and J by 8 bases, with 8 bases between the two germline ends. The CDR3 bases are TGTGCCAGCAGCTCCCGTATGGAAAAACTGTTTTTT. Protein sequence: CASSSRMEKLFF.

The rearrangement joins TRBV2 to TRBJ1-1, with D possibly TRBD1 on 5 matching bases. Trimming took 6 bases from V and 8 from J, leaving 16 bases between them. The CDR3 runs 13 residues. CDR1 SNHLY and CDR2 FYNNEI come from the germline V gene. The CDR3 loop reads CASSPGGVGEAFF. CDR3 DNA sequence: TGTGCCAGCAGCCCGGGGGGGGTGGGGGAAGCTTTCTTT.

This clone showed up just a few times. This rearrangement joins TRBV11-3 to TRBJ2-5; D perhaps matches TRBD2 (6 bases). Trimming left V 2 bases short and J 5 bases short, with 18 bases between. Germline CDR1 SGHNT, CDR2 YENEEA. This CDR3 spans 16 amino acids. CDR3: CASSLIGTGFAETQYF. The CDR3, as DNA: TGTGCCAGCAGCTTAATTGGGACTGGATTCGCGGAGACCCAGTACTTC.

The chain recombines TRBV28 with TRBJ2-3, with D maybe TRBD1 (6 bases). The CDR3 length is 15 residues. Trimming took off 4 bases at V and 1 base at J, with 12 bases between the two ends. CDR1 is MDHEN, CDR2 SYDVKM, per germline. Here the CDR3 DNA reads TGTGCCAGCAGTTCCCAGGGGTTGGGCACAGATACGCAGTATTTT. This codes for CASSSQGLGTDTQYF.

This chain connects TRBV7-2 to TRBJ1-5; the match to TRBD1 covers 9 bases. The germline V gene encodes CDR1 SGHTA and CDR2 FQGNSA. CDR3 length equals 16 residues. The V gene end was trimmed by 2 bases and the J gene end by 6 bases; junction bases not matched to a gene: 8. This chain's CDR3 is CASSLTGTGPGQPQHF. The DNA of the CDR3 is TGTGCCAGCAGCTTAACGGGGACAGGGCCGGGTCAGCCCCAGCATTTT.

The chain couples TRBV27 to TRBJ1-5; 8 nucleotides align to TRBD1. Looked up from germline, CDR1 is MNHEY and CDR2 is SMNVEV (reference sequence). CDR3 length: 15 amino acids. The V gene end was trimmed by 2 bases and the J gene end by 6 bases; junction bases not matched to a gene: 6. The CDR3 coding sequence is TGTGCCAGCAGTTTAACCCGGACAGGGTTTCAGCCCCAGCATTTT. This translates into CASSLTRTGFQPQHF.